The 10 T cell receptor beta chains in this list originate from one sample, sequenced in a study of Ad26.COV2.S vaccination and SARS-CoV-2 variants (dated by TCRdb to the early 2020s). What this sample's treatment or condition label stands for: 15 to 20 received Ad26.COV2.S at low or high dose, single or two shots; roughly five received placebo; per-sample allocation not given. For vaccine and placebo recipients, repertoires were sequenced using samples collected on day 63 after the first injection. Library generation was performed with the immunoSEQ multiplex PCR assay. In its TCRdb copy, this immuneACCESS table keeps in-frame sequences only and misses some clones. Where compared with another copy, unresolved V genes explain less than half of these, and the others have no known cause. The sample yields hundreds of thousands of clones; 80% to 90% were counted once. Approximately 7.8% of the sample is in the top ten clones.

This material consisted of peripheral blood, taken in a trial of Ad26.COV2.S vaccine versus placebo. These TCRs come from a person between 18 and 65 years old who received the Ad26.COV2.S COVID-19 vaccine or a placebo.

The chain links TRBV6-5 to TRBJ1-2, with 9 bases lining up with TRBD1. The CDR3 is made up of 15 amino acids. V lost 6 bases, J lost 6 bases, and 11 bases stayed unmatched. Germline V gene lookup returns CDR1 MNHEY and CDR2 SVGAGI. For the CDR3, the DNA is TGTGCCAGCAGGGACAGCGGGACAGGGAGGAATGGCTACACCTTC. Translation gives CASRDSGTGRNGYTF.

The gene calls are TRBV6-5 and TRBJ1-2; 9 nucleotides agree with TRBD1. CDR1 MNHEY and CDR2 SVGAGI come from the germline V gene. V was clipped by 4 bases and J by 4 bases; unmatched bases: 7. The CDR3 sequence is 15 residues long. CDR3 DNA: TGTGCCAGCAGTTTCATACCGGGACAGGGCTATGGCTACACCTTC. Translation: CASSFIPGQGYGYTF.

The chain joins TRBV6-2 or TRBV6-3 to TRBJ1-5, with no clear D. CDR3 length: 15 residues. Trimming left V 6 bases short and J 7 bases short, with 19 bases between. Per the germline V gene, CDR1 is MNHEY and CDR2 is SVGEGT. CDR3 in DNA: TGTGCCAGCAGCTCTCCGCACAGACCCAAACAGCCCCAGCATTTT. It yields the protein CASSSPHRPKQPQHF.

There are a few counts of this clone. The sample carries other DNA sequences with the same CDR3. The CDR3 loop is CASSLGTGGEKLFF. In DNA, the CDR3 is TGTGCCAGCAGCTTAGGGACAGGCGGAGAAAAACTGTTTTTT. The chain uses TRBV7-9 and TRBJ1-4; 7 bases match TRBD1. The V segment lost 1 base and the J segment 8 bases; nucleotides outside the gene matches: 4. The length of the CDR3 is 14 residues. The V gene's germline CDR1 is SEHNR and CDR2 FQNEAQ (reference sequence).

J is TRBJ2-5 and V is TRBV5-1, with D tentatively TRBD1 (5 bases). The CDR3 runs to 15 residues. The germline CDR1 and CDR2 sequences are SGHRS and YFSETQ. V was clipped by 1 base and J by 5 bases, with 15 bases between them. The CDR3 DNA follows: TGCGCCAGCAGCTTGCTCCAGGGATCAAGGGAGACCCAGTACTTC. Translated: CASSLLQGSRETQYF.

The rearrangement joins TRBV19 to TRBJ1-2; a possible D gene is TRBD1 (5 bases). CDR1 and CDR2 (germline): LNHDA, SQIVND (reference sequence). V lost 5 bases, J lost 4 bases, and 17 bases lay in between. CDR3 length: 15 residues. The CDR3 is CASSFGASSPYGYTF. CDR3 coding DNA: TGTGCCAGTAGTTTCGGGGCGTCATCCCCCTATGGCTACACCTTC. The full variable domain, rest sourced from reference TRBV19 and TRBJ1-2, is DGGITQSPKYLFRKEGQNVTLSCEQNLNHDAMYWYRQDPGQGLRLIYYSQIVNDFQKGDIAEGYSVSREKKESFPLTVTSAQKNPTAFYLCASSFGASSPYGYTFGSGTRLTVV.

V gene TRBV6-5 combines with J gene TRBJ2-1; 8 nucleotides agree with TRBD2. Germline V lookup: CDR1 MNHEY, CDR2 SVGAGI. The CDR3 has 14 residues. V gave up 8 bases and J gave up 2 bases; unmatched junction bases: 5. CDR3 region: CASSGRGAYNEQFF. DNA of the CDR3: TGTGCCAGCTCCGGGAGGGGGGCCTACAATGAGCAGTTCTTC.

This sequence joins TRBV10-3 and TRBJ1-2; weak D call: TRBD1 (5 bases). Trimming took 2 bases from V and 6 from J, leaving 10 bases between them. CDR1 and CDR2 (germline): ENHRY, SYGVKD. This CDR3 comprises 13 residues. The DNA for the CDR3 is TGTGCCATCAGTGAGACAGGAACCAATGGCTACACCTTC. It is translated as CAISETGTNGYTF.

Only a few counts were recorded for this clone. The chain combines TRBV5-1 with TRBJ1-1; maybe TRBD1 (5 bases). The CDR3 totals 14 residues. The germline V gene has CDR1 SGHRS and CDR2 YFSETQ. V was shortened by 5 bases and J by 1 base, with 12 bases between the two germline ends. The CDR3 DNA follows: TGCGCCAGCAGGCTAATAAGGGGGAACACTGAAGCTTTCTTT. It yields the protein CASRLIRGNTEAFF.

The rearrangement joins TRBV2 to TRBJ2-3; D assignment may be TRBD1 or TRBD2 (5 bases each). The CDR3 is 15 residues long. V lost 2 bases and J 1 base, leaving 10 bases between the germline ends. Germline CDR1 SNHLY, CDR2 FYNNEI. DNA of the CDR3: TGTGCCAGCAGTGAATGGGGGTCGGGCACAGATACGCAGTATTTT. This sequence encodes CASSEWGSGTDTQYF.